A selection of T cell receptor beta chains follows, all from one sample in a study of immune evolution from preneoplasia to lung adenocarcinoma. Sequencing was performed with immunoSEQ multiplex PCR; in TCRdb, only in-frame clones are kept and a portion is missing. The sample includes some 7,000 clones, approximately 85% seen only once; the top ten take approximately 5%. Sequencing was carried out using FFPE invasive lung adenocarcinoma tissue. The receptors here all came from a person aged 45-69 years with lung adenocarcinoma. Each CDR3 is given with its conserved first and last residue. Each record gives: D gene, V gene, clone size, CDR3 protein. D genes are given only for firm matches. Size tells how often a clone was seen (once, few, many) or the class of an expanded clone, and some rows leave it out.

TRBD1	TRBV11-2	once	CASSLSGQGREQYF
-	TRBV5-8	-	CASSFYVGGVTEAFF
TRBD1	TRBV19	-	CASSIGDRGEQYF
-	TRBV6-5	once	CASFDSSGNTIYF
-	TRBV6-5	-	CASRNIATNEKLFF
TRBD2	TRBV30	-	CAWSGGTITYEQYF
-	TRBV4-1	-	CASSQEESGSNEKLFF
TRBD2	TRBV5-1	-	CASSQPSSGRYSYEQYF
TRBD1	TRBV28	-	CACLDRGFRQPQHF
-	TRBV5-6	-	CASSFLQSDTQYF
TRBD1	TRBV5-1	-	CASSFTGAGANVLTF
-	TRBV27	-	CASSLGGPNVYNEQFF
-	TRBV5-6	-	CASSLGGGNTEAFF
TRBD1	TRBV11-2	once	CASSHPEGQGAYEQYF
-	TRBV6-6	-	CASSYNPGPNTEAFF
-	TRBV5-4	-	CASSSGRTEDFTSTDTQYF
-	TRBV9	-	CASSAPGLAPREQYF
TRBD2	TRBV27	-	CASSNSGRVGELFF
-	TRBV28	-	CASSLISGGDEKLFF
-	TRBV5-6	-	CASSTWNSMNTEAFF
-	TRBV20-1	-	CSAAGTDTQYF
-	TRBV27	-	CASSARGTYEAFF
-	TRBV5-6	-	CASSPLAVTLIDEQYF
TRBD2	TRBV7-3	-	CASRPPGLAACDYSYNEQFF
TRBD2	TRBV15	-	CATSRDSGSGAGELFF
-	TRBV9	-	CASSPAAGEDTEAFF
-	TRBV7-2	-	CASSLPSTGELFF
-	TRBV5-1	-	CASSSTLTDEQFF
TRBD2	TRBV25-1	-	CASRGLAVWGGTGELFF
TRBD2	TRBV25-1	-	CASSALAGDIYEQYF
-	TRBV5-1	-	CASSLTGNSNQPQHF
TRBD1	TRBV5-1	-	CASSWDRVNEQFF
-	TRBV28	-	CTSSLGVQETQYF
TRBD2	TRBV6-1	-	CASSGGLASILEPGELFF
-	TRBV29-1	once	CSARGHLADTQYF
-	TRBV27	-	CASRIGGIITDTQYF
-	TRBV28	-	CASSSGGTNQPQHF
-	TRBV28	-	CASSRPSSEGMYTQYF
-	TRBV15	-	CATSRGRNQPQHF
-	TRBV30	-	CAWRDLNGNTIYF
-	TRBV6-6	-	CASSHPRGAGAPEQYF
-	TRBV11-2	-	CASSLVVSSYNEQFF
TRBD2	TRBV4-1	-	CASSQARWGGKEGRGDEQYF
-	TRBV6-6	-	CASRNGAGIYEQYF
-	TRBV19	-	CASSMGTSTNEKLFF
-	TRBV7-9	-	CASSTGPPLGRNTEAFF
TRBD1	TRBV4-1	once	CASSQLGHRGPNEKLFF
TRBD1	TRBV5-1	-	CASSDTGQGVDEQYF
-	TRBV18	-	CASSPNLLTPQVETQYF
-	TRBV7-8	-	CASRGPRGADTQYF
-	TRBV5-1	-	CASSLGDLRDTQYF
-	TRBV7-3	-	CASRKDPNNNEQFF